These T cell receptor beta chains were read from a single sample in a study of T cell responses to AZD1222 COVID-19 vaccine. Method: immunoSEQ multiplex PCR; TCRdb's copy keeps in-frame clones and lacks some. Of 100,000 to 150,000 clones in the sample, 89% are singletons; the top ten hold around 4%. The specimen was peripheral blood, collected on day 0 of AZD1222 vaccination. The receptors shown here come from an adult in good health. The CDR3 runs from the conserved cysteine through the conserved F or W. The order of the fields is D gene, J gene, V gene, clone size, CDR3 DNA, CDR3 protein. A D gene is named only where the DNA matches it firmly. Clone sizes are given selectively: once, few, many, or a class where the clone is expanded.

.,TRBJ2-5,TRBV5-1,.,TGCGCCAGCAGCTTGGATGAGGGGCAAGAGACCCAGTACTTC,CASSLDEGQETQYF
.,TRBJ1-1,TRBV3-1/TRBV3-2,once,TGTGCCAGCAGCCGGAGTGGGGATACGGCTTTCTTT,CASSRSGDTAFF
.,TRBJ1-5,TRBV10-3,.,TGTGCCATCAGTGATGAAGAGAATCAGCCCCAGCATTTT,CAISDEENQPQHF
.,TRBJ1-5,TRBV21-1,once,TGTGCCAGCAGCAAATCGGGGGGGCCCCAGCATTTT,CASSKSGGPQHF
TRBD1,TRBJ1-2,TRBV6-5,.,TGTGCCAGCAGGAACCCGGGACAGGGCCACACCTACACCTTC,CASRNPGQGHTYTF
.,TRBJ2-7,TRBV30,.,TGTGCCTGGAGTCTTGGGGAAGTAATACGTCTGCAGTACTTC,CAWSLGEVIRLQYF
TRBD1,TRBJ1-5,TRBV18,.,TGTGCCAGCTCACCACCGGGACAGGGGATGAGCAATCAGCCCCAGCATTTT,CASSPPGQGMSNQPQHF
.,TRBJ1-1,TRBV7-3,few,TGTGCCAGCAGCTCACTCGCTACGAACACTGAAGCTTTCTTT,CASSSLATNTEAFF
.,TRBJ1-1,TRBV7-9,once,TGTGCCAGCAACCCAGTACAGGGAAGGTTGGACACTGAAGCTTTCTTT,CASNPVQGRLDTEAFF
TRBD1,TRBJ2-7,TRBV19,.,TGTGCCAGTAGCCTACAACAGGGGTACGAGCAGTACTTC,CASSLQQGYEQYF
.,TRBJ2-7,TRBV5-1,once,TGCGCCAGCAGCTCCCTCGGGTCCTCCTACGAGCAGTACTTC,CASSSLGSSYEQYF
.,TRBJ2-3,TRBV18,.,TGTGCCAGCTCACCAACTGAGGGCCAACGGCAGTATTTT,CASSPTEGQRQYF
TRBD2,TRBJ2-5,TRBV25-1,.,TGTGCCAGCAGTGCTCCGGGACTAGGGAGGGAGACCCAGTACTTC,CASSAPGLGRETQYF
TRBD2,TRBJ2-1,TRBV28,.,TGTGCCAGCAGTTTCGCGGGGGGGAATGAGCAGTTCTTC,CASSFAGGNEQFF
.,TRBJ1-1,TRBV7-2,.,TGTGCCAGCAGCTTAAGGCAGCAGCTAATTGAAGCTTTCTTT,CASSLRQQLIEAFF
.,TRBJ2-2,TRBV6-4,.,TGTGCCAGCAGTGTCATACTAGGTAGCGGGGAGCTGTTTTTT,CASSVILGSGELFF
.,TRBJ2-4,TRBV2,.,TGTGCCAGCAGTGAATTTCGCGGCAGAAACATTCAGTACTTC,CASSEFRGRNIQYF
TRBD2,TRBJ2-1,TRBV7-2,.,TGTGCCAGCAGCTTATGGACTAGCGGGGGGGTAGTTGAGCAGTTCTTC,CASSLWTSGGVVEQFF
TRBD1,TRBJ1-1,TRBV28,medium-sized,TGTGCCAGCAGTTTAAGAGGGGGCTTTGGCACTGAAGCTTTCTTT,CASSLRGGFGTEAFF
TRBD2,TRBJ2-3,TRBV7-3,.,TGTGCCAGCAGCTTAGGGGGACTAGCGAATACAGATACGCAGTATTTT,CASSLGGLANTDTQYF
.,TRBJ1-6,TRBV28,.,TGTGCCAGCAGTGGGGGTCTCTTCAATTCACCCCTCCACTTT,CASSGGLFNSPLHF
.,TRBJ1-2,TRBV5-1,.,TGCGCCAGCAGCTCACAGGGCTATGGCTACACCTTC,CASSSQGYGYTF
.,TRBJ1-4,TRBV5-1,.,TGCGCCAGCAGCGTACAGGGAATTAATGAAAAACTGTTTTTT,CASSVQGINEKLFF
.,TRBJ1-1,TRBV7-2,.,TGTGCCAGCAGCCTCCCTGGGGCCTGGAGGACTGAAGCTTTCTTT,CASSLPGAWRTEAFF
.,TRBJ1-2,TRBV23-1,.,TGCGCCAGCAGGGAATATGGCAGATCCAACTATGGCTACACCTTC,CASREYGRSNYGYTF
TRBD1,TRBJ1-3,TRBV4-1,.,TGCGCCAGCAGCCAGGCCTCCGGGGACAGAAAGAACACCATATATTTT,CASSQASGDRKNTIYF
.,TRBJ2-2,TRBV12-3/TRBV12-4,.,TGTGCCAGCAGCCCCGGGGGCGGCGGGGAGCTGTTTTTT,CASSPGGGGELFF
.,TRBJ1-3,TRBV5-1,.,TGCGCCAGCAGCTCACATTTAGGCCTCTCTGGAAACACCATATATTTT,CASSSHLGLSGNTIYF
TRBD1,TRBJ1-1,TRBV29-1,.,TGCAGCGTTGGGACAGGGGCTCTCACTGAAGCTTTCTTT,CSVGTGALTEAFF
.,TRBJ1-2,TRBV24-1,.,TGTGCCACCAGTGATTCGACACGGACTAACTATGGCTACACCTTC,CATSDSTRTNYGYTF
.,TRBJ2-7,TRBV19,.,TGTGCCAGCGCGGGACCCAGCACTCAGTACGGGCAGTACTTC,CASAGPSTQYGQYF
.,TRBJ2-2,TRBV19,.,TGTGCCAGTAGAGCGCGGCTCACCGGGGAGCTGTTTTTT,CASRARLTGELFF
TRBD1,TRBJ1-5,TRBV28,.,TGTGCCAGCGTTCCCGGGACAGGGGCGGGTCAGCCCCAGCATTTT,CASVPGTGAGQPQHF
TRBD1,TRBJ2-6,TRBV6-5,.,TGTGCCAGCAACAGGGGAGAGGGTGGGGCCAACGTCCTGACTTTC,CASNRGEGGANVLTF
TRBD1,TRBJ1-5,TRBV7-2,.,TGTGCCAGCAGCGGGGAACAGGGGGGCAATCAGCCCCAGCATTTT,CASSGEQGGNQPQHF
.,TRBJ1-1,TRBV9,.,TGTGCCAGCAGCGTCACCTCAGGGTTGAAGGAGACTGAAGCTTTCTTT,CASSVTSGLKETEAFF
.,TRBJ2-5,TRBV6-2/TRBV6-3,few,TGTGCCAGCAGTTACGCGCCCCCGACCCAGTACTTC,CASSYAPPTQYF
.,TRBJ1-1,TRBV12-3/TRBV12-4,.,TGTGCCAGCAGACGGACCAATGAAGCTTTCTTT,CASRRTNEAFF
TRBD1,TRBJ1-4,TRBV4-2,.,TGTGCCAGCAGTTTCGGACAGGGGAATAATGAAAAACTGTTTTTT,CASSFGQGNNEKLFF
TRBD1,TRBJ2-5,TRBV19,.,TGTGCCAGTAGTATAACAGGGGTCGGAGAGACCCAGTACTTC,CASSITGVGETQYF
.,TRBJ1-1,TRBV7-2,.,TGTGCCAGCAGCTTAGGAGGGGGGGCTTTCTTT,CASSLGGGAFF
.,TRBJ2-5,TRBV7-2,.,TGTGCCAGCAAGACTGGGGGCGGGGAGACCCAGTACTTC,CASKTGGGETQYF